The 16 T cell receptor beta chains below come from one sample, sequenced in a study of CD8 T cells in ankylosing spondylitis. TCRdb passed the 5' RACE reads through MiXCR, listing each CDR3 protein once. In the table there are 200,000 to 250,000 distinct CDR3 sequences, about 10% of which are singletons. Sequencing was performed on blood, either unsorted or a sorted T cell fraction (not recorded which). All receptors derive from a male donor with ankylosing spondylitis or in good health (not recorded which).

This clonotype was counted ten times or more. This sequence joins TRBV5-1 and TRBJ2-2; unclear D gene. The CDR3 consists of 14 residues. V was cut by 0 bases and J by 5 bases, with 8 bases left in between. The V gene's germline CDR1 is SGHRS and CDR2 YFSETQ. CDR3 nucleotide sequence: TGCGCCAGCAGCTTGGCCGCCGGGACCGGGGAGCTGTTTTTT. This codes for CASSLAAGTGELFF.

V usage is TRBV15 and J usage is TRBJ1-4; D uncertain. This CDR3 has 17 amino acids. Germline loops: CDR1 LNHNV, CDR2 YYDKDF (reference sequence). V lost 0 bases and J lost 6, with 17 bases in between. CDR3 amino acids: CATSRDWTAQVDEKLFF. The CDR3 DNA is TGTGCCACCAGCAGAGATTGGACGGCCCAAGTGGATGAAAAACTGTTTTTT.

In this sample, this clonotype turned up many times. The chain employs TRBV6-5 and TRBJ2-4; tentatively, D is TRBD2 (6 bases). The CDR3 covers 14 residues. The V and J ends lost 2 bases and 2 bases respectively, with 7 bases between them. Germline CDR1 reads MNHEY; CDR2 reads SVGAGI. CDR3: CASSYGGTKNIQYF. DNA for the CDR3: TGTGCCAGCAGTTACGGGGGGACCAAAAACATTCAGTACTTC.

The chain uses TRBV6-1 and TRBJ2-5; D perhaps matches TRBD2 (5 bases). Trimming cost V 7 bases and J 5 bases, with 20 bases left between them. There are 15 residues in the CDR3. Germline V gives CDR1 MNHNS, CDR2 SASEGT. As DNA, the CDR3 is TGTGCCAGCAAGCTCGGGATCCAGAGGCGGGAGACCCAGTACTTC. Translation: CASKLGIQRRETQYF.

This clonotype was observed many times. V and J are TRBV7-2 and TRBJ2-1; D call uncertain. CDR1 and CDR2 from the germline V gene are SGHTA and FQGNSA. Trimming stripped 0 bases from V and 6 bases from J, with 6 bases between. CDR3 size: 13 residues. In DNA form, the CDR3 reads TGTGCCAGCAGCTTAGCGCGGACCAATGAGCAGTTCTTC. Translated: CASSLARTNEQFF.

Of note for this clonotype: Just one base apart from a much larger clone, this may be a read error. This chain connects TRBV7-3 to TRBJ1-1, with a weak D call TRBD1 (5 bases). Germline V gene sequence: CDR1 SGHTA, CDR2 FQGTGA. The CDR3 sequence is 13 residues long. Here the CDR3 reads CACSLGRVGTAFF. For the CDR3, the DNA is TGTGCCTGCAGCTTAGGAAGGGTGGGGACGGCTTTCTTT.

This rearrangement joins TRBV5-1 to TRBJ2-5, with 7 positions matching TRBD1. Trimming cost V 0 bases and J 5 bases; bases outside gene matches: 7. Germline V gene lookup returns CDR1 SGHRS and CDR2 YFSETQ. The CDR3 has 15 amino acids. CDR3 protein: CASSLGQGWGETQYF. For the CDR3, the DNA is TGCGCCAGCAGCTTGGGACAGGGATGGGGGGAGACCCAGTACTTC.

This clonotype was recorded many times. The J gene is TRBJ2-2, the V gene TRBV6-5; 7 bases match TRBD2. The CDR3 is 15 residues long. Germline CDR1 is MNHEY and CDR2 is SVGAGI. V lost 4 bases to trimming and J lost 3 bases; unmatched junction nucleotides: 5. The chain's CDR3 is CASSSAGVHTGELFF. Here the CDR3 DNA reads TGTGCCAGCAGTTCTGCGGGGGTGCACACCGGGGAGCTGTTTTTT.

Regarding this clonotype: One base away lies a much larger clone, so this may be a sequencing read error. This chain links TRBV29-1 with TRBJ2-7; 10 nucleotides match TRBD1. CDR3 length: 14 amino acids. Germline V CDR1 and CDR2: SQVTM, ANQGSEA. The CDR3 loop reads CGVEGTGVGYEQYF. For the CDR3, the DNA is TGCGGCGTTGAAGGGACAGGGGTTGGCTACGAGCAGTACTTC.

This clonotype was counted many times. This chain uses TRBV12-3 or TRBV12-4 with TRBJ2-3; the D gene is possibly TRBD1 (5 bases). V gave up 0 bases and J gave up 2 bases, with 6 bases separating them. This CDR3 is 14 amino acids long. The CDR3 sequence: CASSLAGATDTQYF. In DNA, the CDR3 is TGTGCCAGCAGTTTAGCAGGGGCCACAGATACGCAGTATTTT.

Only a few counts were recorded for this clonotype. This chain uses TRBV9 with TRBJ2-2; D is tentatively TRBD1 or TRBD2 (5 bases each). Trimming took off 3 bases at V and 4 bases at J, with 16 bases between the two ends. This CDR3 region has 16 residues. CDR1 SGDLS and CDR2 YYNGEE come from the germline V gene. CDR3 bases: TGTGCCAGCAGCGCGGGACCACCCTTTTCCACCGGGGAGCTGTTTTTT. As protein: CASSAGPPFSTGELFF.

This clonotype occurred a few times. The chain employs TRBV5-1 and TRBJ1-4; D is unresolved. Trimming cost V 4 bases and J 8 bases, with 15 bases left between them. CDR3 size: 14 residues. CDR1 and CDR2 (germline): SGHRS, YFSETQ. The CDR3 DNA follows: TGCGCCAGCAGCGCGGACCTGGTACAGGAAAAACTGTTTTTT. This codes for CASSADLVQEKLFF. The whole variable domain, remainder taken from reference TRBV5-1 and TRBJ1-4, is KAGVTQTPRYLIKTRGQQVTLSCSPISGHRSVSWYQQTPGQGLQFLFEYFSETQRNKGNFPGRFSGRQFSNSRSEMNVSTLELGDSALYLCASSADLVQEKLFFGSGTQLSVL.

This clonotype came up many times. The V and J genes are TRBV6-1 and TRBJ2-4, with D possibly TRBD2 on 5 matching bases. The V gene lost 2 bases and the J gene lost 5 bases, with 16 bases spanning the gap. Germline lookup yields CDR1 MNHNS and CDR2 SASEGT. This CDR3 spans 16 amino acids. The CDR3 DNA sequence: TGTGCCAGCAGTGAATCTTCGGGGAGAGAGGAAAACATTCAGTACTTC. Translated, it gives CASSESSGREENIQYF.

CDR3 bases: TGCAGCGCGCCCCTTGTGTCCGCCTACAATGAGCAGTTCTTC. Translated: CSAPLVSAYNEQFF. The gene calls are TRBV29-1 and TRBJ2-1; D is unclear. CDR3 size: 14 residues. From germline, CDR1 is SQVTM and CDR2 ANQGSEA. V was clipped by 7 bases and J by 2 bases, with 15 bases between them.

This clonotype was picked up many times. The DNA for the CDR3 is TGCGCCAGCAGCCCTGACAGTTCGCTTTTTCCCCTCCACTTT. It codes for CASSPDSSLFPLHF. J is TRBJ1-6 and V is TRBV5-1; D perhaps matches TRBD1 (5 bases). The length of the CDR3 is 14 residues. Looked up from germline, CDR1 is SGHRS and CDR2 is YFSETQ. V lost 4 bases to trimming and J lost 13 bases, with 18 bases between them.

This clonotype was counted many times. V gene TRBV7-2 combines with J gene TRBJ1-2; 7 nucleotides line up with TRBD1. This CDR3 spans 15 amino acids. The V gene's germline CDR1 is SGHTA and CDR2 FQGNSA. V lost 4 bases and J lost 1; bases outside the gene matches: 6. The chain's CDR3 is CASSWVQGDNYGYTF. The CDR3 DNA follows: TGTGCCAGCAGCTGGGTCCAGGGGGATAACTATGGCTACACCTTC.